The rows below give T cell receptor beta chains drawn from one sample of a study of cytomegalovirus exposure and HLA in healthy donors. This table comes from immunoSEQ multiplex PCR, and its TCRdb copy is limited to in-frame clones, with some not included. The sample lists 230,000 or so clones, about 90% occurring once. Input material: PBMCs. These receptors originate from a woman younger than 30 in good health and CMV-seronegative. The CDR3 runs from the conserved cysteine through the conserved F or W. A D gene is named only where the DNA matches it firmly. The size field is filled for only some rows; it gives once, few, many or a size class.

J	V	D	size	CDR3	DNA
TRBJ2-5	TRBV5-1	-	-	CASSLEPGMETQYF	TGCGCCAGCAGCTTGGAGCCGGGGATGGAGACCCAGTACTTC
TRBJ1-2	TRBV4-2	-	-	CASSQDPTGPRDGYTF	TGTGCCAGCAGCCAAGATCCAACCGGGCCGCGGGATGGCTACACCTTC
TRBJ1-1	TRBV7-8	-	-	CASSFGETRMNTEAFF	TGTGCCAGCAGCTTCGGCGAGACACGGATGAACACTGAAGCTTTCTTT
TRBJ1-1	TRBV5-1	TRBD1	-	CASSLRTGPVREAFF	TGCGCCAGCAGCTTAAGGACAGGACCCGTCCGTGAGGCTTTCTTT
TRBJ1-2	TRBV4-1	-	once	CASSQDHPGVYGYTF	TGCGCCAGCAGCCAAGACCACCCAGGGGTGTATGGCTACACCTTC
TRBJ2-3	TRBV13	-	-	CASSPTGTDTQYF	TGTGCCAGCAGCCCTACGGGTACAGATACGCAGTATTTT
TRBJ2-7	TRBV23-1	-	-	CASSQAASFSYEQYF	TGCGCCAGCAGTCAGGCAGCGTCATTCTCCTACGAGCAGTACTTC
TRBJ2-2	TRBV7-3	-	few	CASSLMSGPGDTGELFF	TGTGCCAGCAGCTTGATGTCAGGGCCGGGTGACACCGGGGAGCTGTTTTTT
TRBJ2-1	TRBV29-1	-	-	CSVDIAVNEQFF	TGCAGCGTTGATATTGCGGTCAATGAGCAGTTCTTC
TRBJ2-1	TRBV27	TRBD2	-	CASSLGTSGINEQFF	TGTGCCAGCAGTCTAGGGACTAGCGGGATAAATGAGCAGTTCTTC
TRBJ2-7	TRBV9	-	-	CASSTTVNSYEQYF	TGTGCCAGCAGCACGACAGTAAACTCCTACGAGCAGTACTTC
TRBJ2-1	TRBV10-3	TRBD2	-	CAISTGTTENEQFF	TGTGCCATCAGTACCGGGACTACTGAAAATGAGCAGTTCTTC
TRBJ2-1	TRBV4-3	TRBD2	-	CASSQVSGSWGDEQFF	TGCGCCAGCAGCCAAGTAAGCGGGAGCTGGGGGGATGAGCAGTTCTTC
TRBJ1-2	TRBV29-1	-	few	CSVGPEHGYTF	TGCAGCGTTGGGCCCGAACATGGCTACACCTTC
TRBJ2-7	TRBV6-1	-	-	CASSGTPLREQYF	TGTGCCAGCAGTGGGACACCCCTGAGGGAGCAGTACTTC
TRBJ2-3	TRBV4-3	TRBD2	-	CASSQDRGTSDTQYF	TGCGCCAGCAGCCAAGACAGGGGGACTAGCGATACGCAGTATTTT
TRBJ2-7	TRBV28	TRBD1	-	CASSLGQGNINEQYF	TGTGCCAGCAGTCTCGGACAGGGGAATATCAACGAGCAGTACTTC
TRBJ1-3	TRBV5-1	-	-	CASSLGGAGGNTIYF	TGCGCCAGCAGCTTGGGGGGCGCGGGAGGAAACACCATATATTTT
TRBJ2-2	TRBV27	TRBD2	-	CASSLLAGNTGELFF	TGTGCCAGCAGTTTACTAGCGGGTAACACCGGGGAGCTGTTTTTT
TRBJ2-7	TRBV5-6	-	-	CASSLGHLTNYEQYF	TGTGCCAGCAGCCTGGGACACCTTACCAACTACGAGCAGTACTTC
TRBJ1-1	TRBV28	TRBD1	-	CASSDRGTEAFF	TGTGCCAGCAGTGACAGGGGCACTGAAGCTTTCTTT
TRBJ2-4	TRBV6-1	-	-	CASSEVTESKNIQYF	TGTGCCAGCAGTGAAGTGACAGAGTCTAAAAACATTCAGTACTTC
TRBJ1-2	TRBV5-1	TRBD1	-	CASSSDRVGLAF	TGCGCCAGCAGCTCGGACAGGGTAGGGTTGGCCTTC
TRBJ2-1	TRBV12-5	TRBD2	-	CASGLGSGGPNEQFF	TGTGCTAGTGGTTTGGGGTCGGGAGGCCCCAATGAGCAGTTCTTC
TRBJ2-3	TRBV5-8	TRBD1	-	CASSLTGAKTDTQYF	TGTGCCAGCAGCCTGACAGGGGCAAAGACAGATACGCAGTATTTT
TRBJ1-2	TRBV7-8	-	-	CASSPGGKGYTF	TGTGCCAGCAGCCCGGGGGGGAAGGGCTACACCTTC
TRBJ2-5	TRBV27	-	-	CASSSIGHPQETQYF	TGTGCCAGCAGTTCCATCGGACATCCTCAAGAGACCCAGTACTTC